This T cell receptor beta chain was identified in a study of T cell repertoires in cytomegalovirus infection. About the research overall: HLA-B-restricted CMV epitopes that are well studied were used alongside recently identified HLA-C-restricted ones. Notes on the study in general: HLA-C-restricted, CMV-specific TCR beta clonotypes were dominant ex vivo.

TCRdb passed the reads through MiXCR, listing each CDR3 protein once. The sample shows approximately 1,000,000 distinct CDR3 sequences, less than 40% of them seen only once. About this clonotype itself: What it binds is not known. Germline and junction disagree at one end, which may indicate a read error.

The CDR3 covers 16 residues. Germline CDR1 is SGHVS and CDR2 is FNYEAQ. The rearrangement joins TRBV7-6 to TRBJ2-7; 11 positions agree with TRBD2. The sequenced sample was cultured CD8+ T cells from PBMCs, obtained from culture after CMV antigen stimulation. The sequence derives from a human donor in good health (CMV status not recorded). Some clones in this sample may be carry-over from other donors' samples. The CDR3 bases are TGTGCCAACAGCTTAGGAGTAGCGGGGGGGGTTTACGAGCAGTACTTC. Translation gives CANSLGVAGGVYEQYF. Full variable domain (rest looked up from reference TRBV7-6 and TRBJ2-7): GAGVSQSPRYKVTKRGQDVALRCDPISGHVSLYWYRQALGQGPEFLTYFNYEAQQDKSGLPNDRFSAERPEGSISTLTIQRTEQRDSAMYRCANSLGVAGGVYEQYFGPGTRLTVT.